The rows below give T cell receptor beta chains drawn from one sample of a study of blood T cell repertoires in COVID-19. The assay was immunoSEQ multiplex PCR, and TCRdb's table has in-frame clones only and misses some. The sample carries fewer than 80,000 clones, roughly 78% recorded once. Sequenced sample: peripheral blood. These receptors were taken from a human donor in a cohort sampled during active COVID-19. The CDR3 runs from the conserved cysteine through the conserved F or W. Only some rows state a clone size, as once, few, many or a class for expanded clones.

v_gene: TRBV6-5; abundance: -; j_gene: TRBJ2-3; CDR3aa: CASSYRVAGATDTQYF
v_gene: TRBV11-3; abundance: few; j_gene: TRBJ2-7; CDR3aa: CASSPRGQTYEQYF
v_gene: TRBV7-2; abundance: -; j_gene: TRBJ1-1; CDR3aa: CASSSGQGARGAFF
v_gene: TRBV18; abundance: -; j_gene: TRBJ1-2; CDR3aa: CASSPPGQGAAGYTF
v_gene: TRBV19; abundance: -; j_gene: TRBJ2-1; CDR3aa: CASSSGSGNEQFF
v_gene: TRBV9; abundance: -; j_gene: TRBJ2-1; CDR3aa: CASSVFSSSYNEQFF
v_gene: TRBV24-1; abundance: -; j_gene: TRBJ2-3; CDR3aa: CATSDPSRGGRGGDTQYF
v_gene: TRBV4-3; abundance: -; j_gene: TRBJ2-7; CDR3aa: CASSQRWAGTYEQYF
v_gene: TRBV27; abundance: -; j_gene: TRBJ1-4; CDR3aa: CASSSGGLDEKLFF
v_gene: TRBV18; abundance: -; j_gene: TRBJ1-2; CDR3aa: CASSHPGVYGYTF
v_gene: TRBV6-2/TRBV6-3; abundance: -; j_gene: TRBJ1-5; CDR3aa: CASSPPGTGNQPQHF
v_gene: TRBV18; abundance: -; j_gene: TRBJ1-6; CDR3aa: CASSQGIDSPLHF
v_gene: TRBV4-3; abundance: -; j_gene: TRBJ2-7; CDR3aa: CASSQTKSGYYEQYF
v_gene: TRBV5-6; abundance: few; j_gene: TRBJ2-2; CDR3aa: CASSLQAGELFF
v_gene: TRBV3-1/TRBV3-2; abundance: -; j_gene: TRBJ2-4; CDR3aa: CASSPGTSGMVQYF
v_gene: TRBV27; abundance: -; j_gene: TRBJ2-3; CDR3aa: CASSLRFEAGTQYF
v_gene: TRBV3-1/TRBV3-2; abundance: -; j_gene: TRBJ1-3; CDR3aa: CASSPGSGGSGNTIYF
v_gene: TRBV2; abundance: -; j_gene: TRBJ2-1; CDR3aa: CASSADRGRDEQFF
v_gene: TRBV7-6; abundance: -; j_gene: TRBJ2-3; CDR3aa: CASSLEVSVVGSDTQYF
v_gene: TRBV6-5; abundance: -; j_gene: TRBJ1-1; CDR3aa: CASSSHMNTEAFF
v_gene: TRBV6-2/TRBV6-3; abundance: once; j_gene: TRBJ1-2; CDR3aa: CASSYSRQGRGYTF
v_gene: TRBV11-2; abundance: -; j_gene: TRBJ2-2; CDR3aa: CASSLLAGDTGELFF
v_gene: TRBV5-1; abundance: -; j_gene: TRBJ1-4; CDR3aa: CASSPGGTGANEKLFF
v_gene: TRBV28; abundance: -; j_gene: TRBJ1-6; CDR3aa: CATSLGGGGSPLHF
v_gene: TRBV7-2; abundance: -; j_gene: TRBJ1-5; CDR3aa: CASSQKASGRAGQPQHF
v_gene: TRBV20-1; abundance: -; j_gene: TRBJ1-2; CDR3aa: CSAAGDNGYTF
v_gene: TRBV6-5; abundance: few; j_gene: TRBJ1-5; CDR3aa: CASRAGLNSNQPQHF
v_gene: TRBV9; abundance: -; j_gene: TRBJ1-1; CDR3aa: CASSVAGRPGGNTEAFF
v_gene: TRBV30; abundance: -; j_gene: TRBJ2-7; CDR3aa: CAWSPQGTTAYEQYF
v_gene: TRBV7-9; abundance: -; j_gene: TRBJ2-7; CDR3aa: CASSLDRAMQYF
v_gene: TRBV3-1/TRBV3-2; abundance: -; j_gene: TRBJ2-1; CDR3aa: CASSRRLAGYNEQFF
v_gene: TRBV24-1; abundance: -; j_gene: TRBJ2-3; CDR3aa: CATSDPTSLAGADTQYF
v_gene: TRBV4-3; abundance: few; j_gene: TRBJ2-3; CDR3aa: CASSRDRSTDTQYF
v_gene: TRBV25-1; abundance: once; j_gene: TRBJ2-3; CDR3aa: CASSEWGGRAGDTQYF
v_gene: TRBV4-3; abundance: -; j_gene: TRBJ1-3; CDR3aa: CASSQAGTGSGNTIYF
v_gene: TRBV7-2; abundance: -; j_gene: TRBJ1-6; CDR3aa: CASSFRPPTDNSPLHF
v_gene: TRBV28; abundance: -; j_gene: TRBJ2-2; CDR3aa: CASMVAGGPTGELFF
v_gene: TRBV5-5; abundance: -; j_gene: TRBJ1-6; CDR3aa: CASSPSGGNSPLHF
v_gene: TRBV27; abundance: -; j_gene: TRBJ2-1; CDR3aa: CASSSGSSYNEQFF
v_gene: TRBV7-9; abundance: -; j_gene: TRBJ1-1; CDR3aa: CASSPQGNLNTEAFF
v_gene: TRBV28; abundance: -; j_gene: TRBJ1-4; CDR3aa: CASSRDRAWEKLFF
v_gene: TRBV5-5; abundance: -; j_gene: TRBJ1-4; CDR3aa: CASSSGQLNEKLFF
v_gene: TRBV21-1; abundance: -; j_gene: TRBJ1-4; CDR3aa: CASSKMGGANTNEKLFF
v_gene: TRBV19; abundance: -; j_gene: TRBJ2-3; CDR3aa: CASRPRGARTDTQYF
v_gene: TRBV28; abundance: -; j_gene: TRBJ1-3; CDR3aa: CASSLSGRFSGNTIYF
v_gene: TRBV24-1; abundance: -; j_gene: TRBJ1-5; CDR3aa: CATSEDGQGNQPQHF
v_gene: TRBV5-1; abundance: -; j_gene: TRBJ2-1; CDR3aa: CASSLQLRESYNEQFF
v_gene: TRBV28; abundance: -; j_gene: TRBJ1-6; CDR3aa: CASFPGQGNSPLHF